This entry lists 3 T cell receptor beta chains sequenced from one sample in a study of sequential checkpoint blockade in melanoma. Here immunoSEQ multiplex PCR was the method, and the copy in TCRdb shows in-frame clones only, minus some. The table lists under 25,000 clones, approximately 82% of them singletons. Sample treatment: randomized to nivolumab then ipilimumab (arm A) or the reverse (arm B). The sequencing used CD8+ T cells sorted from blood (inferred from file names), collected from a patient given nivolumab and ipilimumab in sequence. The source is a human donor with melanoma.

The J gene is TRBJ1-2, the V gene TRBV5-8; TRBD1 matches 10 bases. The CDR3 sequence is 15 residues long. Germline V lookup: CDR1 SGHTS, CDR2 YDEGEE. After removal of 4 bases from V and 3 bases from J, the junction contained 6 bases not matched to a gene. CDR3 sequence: CASSGGQGEYYGYTF. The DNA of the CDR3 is TGTGCCAGCAGCGGCGGACAGGGGGAATACTATGGCTACACCTTC. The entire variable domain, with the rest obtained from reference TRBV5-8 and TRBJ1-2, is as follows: EAGVTQSPTHLIKTRGQQATLRCSPISGHTSVYWYQQALGLGLQFLLWYDEGEERNRGNFPPRFSGRQFPNYSSELNVNALELEDSALYLCASSGGQGEYYGYTFGSGTRLTVV.

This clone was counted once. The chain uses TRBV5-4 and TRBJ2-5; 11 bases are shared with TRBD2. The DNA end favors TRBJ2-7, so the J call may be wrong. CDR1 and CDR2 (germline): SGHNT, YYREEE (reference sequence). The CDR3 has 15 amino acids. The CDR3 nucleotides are TGTGCCAGCAGCGACCTGACTAGCGGGAAATACGAGCAGTACTTC. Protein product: CASSDLTSGKYEQYF.

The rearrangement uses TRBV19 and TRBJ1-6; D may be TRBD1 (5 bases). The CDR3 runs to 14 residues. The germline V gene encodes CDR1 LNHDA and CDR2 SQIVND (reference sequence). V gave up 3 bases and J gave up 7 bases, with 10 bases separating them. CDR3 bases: TGTGCCAGTAGTATCTATAGGGGCAATTCACCCCTCCACTTT. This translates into CASSIYRGNSPLHF.